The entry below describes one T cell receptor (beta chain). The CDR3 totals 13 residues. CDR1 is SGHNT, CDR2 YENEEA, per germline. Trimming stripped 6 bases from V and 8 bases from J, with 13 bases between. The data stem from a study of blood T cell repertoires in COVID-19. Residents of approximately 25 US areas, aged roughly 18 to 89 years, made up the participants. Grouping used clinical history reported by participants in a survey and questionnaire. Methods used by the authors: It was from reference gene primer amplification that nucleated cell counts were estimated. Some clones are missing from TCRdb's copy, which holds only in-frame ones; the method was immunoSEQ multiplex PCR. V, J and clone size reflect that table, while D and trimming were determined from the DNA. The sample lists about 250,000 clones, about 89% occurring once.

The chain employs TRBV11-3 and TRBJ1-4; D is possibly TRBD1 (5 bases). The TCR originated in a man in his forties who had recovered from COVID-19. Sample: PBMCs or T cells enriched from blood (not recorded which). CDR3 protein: CASSLRGGEKLFF. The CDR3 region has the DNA TGTGCCAGCAGTCTGCGGGGCGGAGAAAAACTGTTTTTT.